The 14 T cell receptor beta chains reported below all come from one sample, sequenced in a study of T cell repertoires in cytomegalovirus infection (dated by TCRdb to about 2019). Their recognized antigens are unknown. Sequenced using an Illumina HiSeq 1500. In TCRdb, the public reads were trimmed at Q25 with fastp and aligned with MiXCR, with productive beta chains retained. Rows matching on CDR3 protein sequence are summarized as one entry with the most common DNA and genes. This sample holds about 330,000 distinct CDR3 sequences; around a third were observed only once. The top ten clonotypes cover roughly 13% of the sample. What this sample's treatment or condition label stands for: in vitro stimulation with specific CMV peptide epitopes to enrich CMV-specific T cells. The source was cultured PBMCs, collected from culture after CMV antigen stimulation. The receptors come from a human donor in good health (CMV status not recorded). Some clones in this sample may be carry-over from other donors' samples.

About this clonotype itself: Possible read error: a much larger clone is one base away. The chain carries TRBV11-1 and TRBJ2-3; possibly TRBD1 for D (6 bases). The length of the CDR3 is 15 residues. CDR1 is SGHAT and CDR2 is FQDESV in the germline V gene (reference sequence). The V gene lost 3 bases and the J gene lost 0 bases, with 10 bases spanning the gap. The CDR3 DNA follows: TGTGCCAGCAGCTTGGGGGCGGCTAGCACAGATACGCAGTATTTT. Amino acid sequence: CASSLGAASTDTQYF.

Only one count was recorded for this clonotype. The V and J genes are TRBV28 and TRBJ1-5, with 7 bases that match TRBD1. V lost 5 bases to trimming and J lost 11 bases; unmatched junction nucleotides: 12. The CDR3 consists of 14 residues. Germline V CDR1 and CDR2: MDHEN, SYDVKM. The CDR3 reads CASSPGTASVAQHF. The CDR3 DNA reads as TGTGCCAGCAGTCCTGGGACAGCGTCAGTGGCCCAGCATTTT.

This clonotype was picked up many times. The rearrangement links TRBV7-8 to TRBJ2-5; D perhaps matches TRBD1 (5 bases). Per germline, CDR1 SGHVS and CDR2 FQNEAQ. With 6 bases removed from V and 0 bases from J, the gap between germline ends came to 11 bases. The length of the CDR3 is 14 residues. The CDR3 DNA reads TGTGCCAGCAGTACCGACAGTTACCAAGAGACCCAGTACTTC. Protein sequence: CASSTDSYQETQYF. The variable domain in full, with the rest retrieved from reference TRBV7-8 and TRBJ2-5, is GAGVSQSPRYKVAKRGQDVALRCDPISGHVSLFWYQQALGQGPEFLTYFQNEAQLDKSGLPSDRFFAERPEGSVSTLKIQRTQQEDSAVYLCASSTDSYQETQYFGPGTRLLVL.

In its sample, this clonotype was seen a few times. The rearrangement links TRBV19 to TRBJ1-2; D unclear. CDR1 LNHDA and CDR2 SQIVND come from the germline V gene (reference sequence). The CDR3 loop spans 15 amino acids. Trimming took 3 bases from V and 8 from J, leaving 19 bases between them. CDR3 in amino acids: CASSIEPRPSEGYTF. The CDR3 coding sequence is TGTGCCAGTAGTATTGAGCCCAGACCTTCGGAGGGCTACACCTTC.

The gene calls are TRBV29-1 and TRBJ2-1; the match to TRBD2 covers 8 bases. There are 13 residues in the CDR3. CDR1 is SQVTM, CDR2 ANQGSEA, per germline. For the CDR3, the DNA is TGCAGTCGCCTAGCGGGCATCCACAATGAGCAGTTCTTC. Protein: CSRLAGIHNEQFF.

The chain has TRBV6-8 and TRBJ2-1; TRBD2 matches 9 bases. The germline V gene encodes CDR1 MNHGY and CDR2 SAAAGT. The CDR3 contains 17 residues. Trimming at V came to 6 bases and at J to 0 bases, leaving 9 bases not matched to a gene. The CDR3 DNA reads as TGTGCCAGCAGGGCCCGACTAGCGGTTAGCTCCTACAATGAGCAGTTCTTC. Its protein product is CASRARLAVSSYNEQFF.

The DNA of the CDR3 is TGTGCCAGCAGCTTATCCGAGGGAATAGGCTACGAGCAGTACTTC. Amino acid sequence: CASSLSEGIGYEQYF. This chain uses TRBV7-2 with TRBJ2-7; tentative D call: TRBD2 (5 bases). Trimming shortened V by 2 bases and J by 3 bases, and 14 bases separated the two germline ends. In germline, CDR1 is SGHTA, CDR2 FQGNSA. The CDR3 has 15 residues. Combining the CDR3 with reference TRBV7-2 and TRBJ2-7 gives the whole variable domain GAGVSQSPSNKVTEKGKDVELRCDPISGHTALYWYRQSLGQGLEFLIYFQGNSAPDKSGLPSDRFSAERTGGSVSTLTIQRTQQEDSAVYLCASSLSEGIGYEQYFGPGTRLTVT.

The rearrangement joins TRBV12-3 or TRBV12-4 to TRBJ2-1, with 9 bases lining up with TRBD1. The V and J ends lost 5 bases and 7 bases, in that order; junction bases with no gene match: 9. The CDR3 spans 15 residues. Here the CDR3 DNA reads TGTGCCAGCAGTCACCGGGACAGGGTGAATAATGAGCAGTTCTTC. This encodes CASSHRDRVNNEQFF.

In DNA, the CDR3 is TGTGCCAGTAGTATCAGGGTAGGGGGAAGCAATCAGCCCCAGCATTTT. Translated: CASSIRVGGSNQPQHF. The chain uses TRBV19 and TRBJ1-5; D might be TRBD1 (6 bases). This CDR3 has 16 amino acids. Germline CDR1 and CDR2: LNHDA and SQIVND (reference sequence). The V end lost 3 bases, the J end lost 1 base, and 13 bases lay between the germline ends.

This clonotype was seen a handful of times. V usage is TRBV10-3 and J usage is TRBJ1-2; TRBD1 agrees at 10 bases. V was clipped by 3 bases and J by 6 bases; unmatched bases: 4. Germline V gene lookup returns CDR1 ENHRY and CDR2 SYGVKD. This CDR3 spans 14 amino acids. CDR3 amino acids: CAISERGTGDGYTF. The CDR3 DNA is TGTGCCATCAGTGAAAGAGGGACAGGGGATGGCTACACCTTC.

This clonotype was detected many times. V usage is TRBV27 and J usage is TRBJ2-7; 7 bases line up with TRBD1. CDR3 length: 15 residues. Germline-derived CDR1 and CDR2 are MNHEY and SMNVEV (reference sequence). J lost 5 bases, V lost 0 bases, and 7 bases had no gene match. CDR3 nucleotides: TGTGCCAGCAGTTTATCCTCACAGGGGACGAACGAGCAGTACGTC. This translates into CASSLSSQGTNEQYV.

The chain has TRBV28 and TRBJ2-1; no clear D. The V end was cut by 3 bases, the J end by 8 bases, with 8 bases between. The CDR3 runs to 12 residues. CDR1 MDHEN and CDR2 SYDVKM come from the germline V gene. In DNA, the CDR3 is TGTGCCAGCAGTTTTGGGCCCGATGAGCAGTTCTTC. Protein product: CASSFGPDEQFF.

This clonotype was seen at least ten times. The CDR3, as DNA: TGTGCCAGCAGCTTAGATTACAAGGATACGCAGTATTTT. As protein: CASSLDYKDTQYF. V and J are TRBV7-2 and TRBJ2-3; D uncertain. CDR3 length: 13 residues. V lost 1 base and J 6 bases, leaving 8 bases between the germline ends. In germline, CDR1 is SGHTA, CDR2 FQGNSA.

A few counts support this clonotype. J is TRBJ1-6 and V is TRBV7-2, with D maybe TRBD1 (5 bases). Trimming took off 5 bases at V and 0 bases at J, with 14 bases between the two ends. CDR1 and CDR2 (germline): SGHTA, FQGNSA. The CDR3 sequence is 17 residues long. CDR3 nucleotide sequence: TGTGCCAGCAGCCCCGCGGGGCCTAGCTCCTATAATTCACCCCTCCACTTT. It encodes CASSPAGPSSYNSPLHF.